The clone carrying this T cell receptor (beta chain) was seen only a few times. What it recognizes is unknown. Sequencing of DNA taken from cultured CD4+ T cells relied on the Oncomine TCR Beta short-read assay. TCRdb ran MiXCR on the PCR reads and lists one entry per CDR3 protein. The data show 15,000 to 20,000 distinct CDR3 sequences, 63% seen once. This record comes from a study of vaccination and CD4 T cells after COVID-19. The treatment denotes: approximately nine-day PBMC culture with coronavirus spike peptide pools or control peptides (ViraFEST assay). This CDR3 spans 15 amino acids. The germline V and J ends were trimmed by 7 bases and 3 bases, with 16 bases remaining between them. Germline V gene sequence: CDR1 SNHLY, CDR2 FYNNEI.

The clonotype comes from a human donor who had recovered from COVID-19. This chain connects TRBV2 to TRBJ1-5; perhaps TRBD1 as D (6 bases). Material for sequencing was CD4+ T cells from blood, cultured in vitro. The CDR3 loop reads CASNPQGTINQPQHF. The CDR3 nucleotides are TGTGCCAGCAACCCCCAGGGGACCATCAATCAGCCCCAGCATTTT.